The entry below gives a single TCR beta chain sequence along with its context. Its target is unknown. This CDR3 is 18 amino acids long. CDR1 is MRHNA and CDR2 is SNTAGT in the germline V gene. The V and J ends lost 10 bases and 0 bases respectively, with 22 bases between them. This record belongs to a study of T cell responses to AZD1222 COVID-19 vaccine. Background on the study: Both about-4-week and about-12-week second-dose recipients were combined.

The method was immunoSEQ multiplex PCR; TCRdb's version includes in-frame clones alone and lacks a portion of them. The data hold some 150,000 clones, with about 87% observed a single time. General observations from the study: Researchers report vaccine-associated CD4 TCRs spanning spike, with dominance at 160-218 and 743-854. Baseline seropositivity characterized only a handful of AZD1222 recipients.

The receptor's source is an adult in good health. The chain recombines TRBV6-4 with TRBJ1-6; TRBD1 is a possible D gene (6 bases). Specimen: peripheral blood, collected on day 0 of AZD1222 vaccination. CDR3 region: CATGPYRDVSSYNSPLHF. The CDR3 nucleotides read TGTGCCACCGGTCCGTACAGGGACGTGAGCTCCTATAATTCACCCCTCCACTTT.